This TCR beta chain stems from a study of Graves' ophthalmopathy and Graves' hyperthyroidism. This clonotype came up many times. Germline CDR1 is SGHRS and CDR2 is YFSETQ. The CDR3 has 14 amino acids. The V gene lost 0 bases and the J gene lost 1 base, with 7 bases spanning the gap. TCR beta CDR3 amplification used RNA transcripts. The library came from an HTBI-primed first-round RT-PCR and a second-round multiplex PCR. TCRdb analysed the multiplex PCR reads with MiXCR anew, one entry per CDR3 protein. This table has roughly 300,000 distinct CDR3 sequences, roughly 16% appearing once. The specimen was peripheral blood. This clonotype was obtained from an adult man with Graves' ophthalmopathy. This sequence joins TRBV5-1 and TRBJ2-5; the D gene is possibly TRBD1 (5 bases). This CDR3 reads CASSLADTQETQYF. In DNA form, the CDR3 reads TGCGCCAGCAGCTTGGCGGACACCCAAGAGACCCAGTACTTC.